Below, 6 T cell receptor beta chains from the same sample are listed, as sequenced in a study of cytomegalovirus exposure and HLA in healthy donors. It was with 60 Vbeta and 13 Jbeta primers that the PCR ran. Sequencing used immunoSEQ multiplex PCR; TCRdb keeps in-frame clones, though not all of them. The table lists 200,000 to 250,000 clones, almost 80% of them singletons, with roughly 2% in the top ten. Sequences were obtained from PBMCs. The receptors originated from a man aged 18 to 29 in good health and CMV-seronegative.

The chain links TRBV5-1 to TRBJ1-1; possible D gene TRBD1, 5 bases. Trimming stripped 1 base from V and 7 bases from J, with 17 bases between. This CDR3 comprises 15 residues. CDR1 SGHRS and CDR2 YFSETQ come from the germline V gene. The CDR3 protein is CASSLPHAAGGEAFF. DNA for the CDR3: TGCGCCAGCAGCTTGCCACACGCAGCCGGGGGTGAAGCTTTCTTT.

The chain couples TRBV29-1 to TRBJ2-3, with D maybe TRBD2 (6 bases). Germline V gives CDR1 SQVTM, CDR2 ANQGSEA. Trimming stripped 1 base from V and 1 base from J, with 9 bases between. CDR3 length equals 14 residues. In nucleotides, the CDR3 is TGCAGCGTTGAAGCGCGGGAACGCACAGATACGCAGTATTTT. Translation: CSVEARERTDTQYF.

This chain connects TRBV4-3 to TRBJ1-5; 8 nucleotides align to TRBD1. Germline V CDR1 and CDR2: LGHNA, YSLEER. The CDR3 runs to 15 residues. The J segment lost 6 bases and the V segment lost 4 bases, leaving 8 bases of the junction unmatched. The CDR3 nucleotides are TGCGCCAGCAGCCCGTTCTCAGGGGGCGGTCAGCCCCAGCATTTT. It encodes CASSPFSGGGQPQHF.

The V call is TRBV7-9, the J call TRBJ1-1; TRBD1 agrees at 8 bases. Germline values: CDR1 SEHNR, CDR2 FQNEAQ (reference sequence). There are 15 residues in the CDR3. The junction had 6 bases not matched to a gene; V was cut back by 5 bases and J by 1 base. CDR3 protein: CASSVPGQENTEAFF. The DNA of the CDR3 is TGTGCCAGCAGCGTTCCGGGACAGGAGAACACTGAAGCTTTCTTT.

This sequence joins TRBV6-1 and TRBJ2-3, with TRBD2 matching 12 bases. V dropped 3 bases and J dropped 0; count of bases not matched to a gene: 10. The CDR3 totals 19 residues. Germline CDR1 is MNHNS and CDR2 is SASEGT. The CDR3 reads CASSDVLAGGLRSTDTQYF. The CDR3, as DNA: TGTGCCAGCAGTGACGTACTAGCGGGGGGCCTTCGGAGCACAGATACGCAGTATTTT.

Of note for this clone: Different DNA sequences within this sample yield the same CDR3. V is TRBV11-2 and J is TRBJ2-1, with TRBD2 matching over 9 bases. This CDR3 spans 15 amino acids. Trimming removed 1 base from V and 4 bases from J; junction bases left unmatched: 2. Per germline, CDR1 SGHAT and CDR2 FQNNGV. The DNA for the CDR3 is TGTGCCAGCAGCTTAGGACTAGCGGAGTACAATGAGCAGTTCTTC. As protein: CASSLGLAEYNEQFF.